This T cell receptor (beta chain) comes out of a study of T cell changes during pregnancy in multiple sclerosis. The CDR3 length is 14 residues. Trimming took 5 bases from V and 4 from J, leaving 11 bases between them. From germline, CDR1 is LGHNT and CDR2 FRNRAP. This clone was seen ten or more times. TCRdb's copy holds only in-frame clones and misses some; the assay was immunoSEQ multiplex PCR. The data contain around 31,000 clones, over 75% of them seen just once; the ten biggest clones take up 4.3%. The TCR originated in a female donor with multiple sclerosis, enrolled in a pregnancy study. V and J are TRBV12-5 and TRBJ2-2; tentative D call: TRBD1 (6 bases). Sequences were derived from CD8+ T cells from peripheral blood mononuclear cells, sampled in the second trimester of pregnancy. CDR3 in amino acids: CASGRPRGTGELFF. For the CDR3, the DNA is TGTGCTAGTGGTCGGCCCAGGGGCACCGGGGAGCTGTTTTTT.